This TCR beta chain is from a study of technical replicates of blood from several donors. Assay: immunoSEQ multiplex PCR; the TCRdb copy retains only in-frame clones and omits some. Among 50,000 to 60,000 clones listed, approximately 95% were seen once. The clonotype originates from a human donor in good health. Some clones in this sample may be carry-over from other donors' samples. The sample taken for sequencing was PBMCs.

The CDR3 nucleotides are TGTGCCTGGAGCGGCGGCCCTCCGGGGAGGGAGCAGTACTTC. It translates to CAWSGGPPGREQYF. The chain links TRBV30 to TRBJ2-7, with TRBD2 as a possible D gene (6 bases). The CDR3 runs 14 residues. V was trimmed by 3 bases and J by 7 bases, leaving 19 bases between them. Germline V CDR1 and CDR2: GTSNPN, SVGIG (reference sequence). Combining the CDR3 with reference TRBV30 and TRBJ2-7 gives the whole variable domain SQTIHQWPATLVQPVGSPLSLECTVEGTSNPNLYWYRQAAGRGLQLLFYSVGIGQISSEVPQNLSASRPQDRQFILSSKKLLLSDSGFYLCAWSGGPPGREQYFGPGTRLTVT.